This TCR beta chain was retrieved from a study of blood T cell repertoires in COVID-19. Profiling relied on immunoSEQ multiplex PCR, and the TCRdb table lists in-frame clones only, not all of them. The sample has approximately 94,000 clones; about 85% are singletons. This CDR3 is built from 13 residues. Germline CDR1 reads SGHNT; CDR2 reads YENEEA. V shed 3 bases and J 6 bases; nucleotides not matched to a gene: 4. This clone was seen a handful of times. Sequenced: peripheral blood. The receptor was isolated from a man aged 50 to 60 with active or convalescent COVID-19. This chain joins TRBV11-3 and TRBJ1-2; 7 bases map to TRBD1. CDR3 DNA: TGTGCCAGCAGCTTTCGACAGGGAAATGGCTACACCTTC. This encodes CASSFRQGNGYTF.